This passage covers 18 T cell receptor beta chains from one sample sequenced in a study of T cells in Graves' hyperthyroidism and ophthalmopathy (dated by TCRdb to about 2019). Libraries were prepared through multiplex PCR. The run used an Illumina HiSeq 2000. TCR beta CDR3 regions were amplified from RNA transcripts. For the first round of RT-PCR on the TCR CDR3, the HTBI primer set was used together with the Qiagen OneStep RT-PCR kit. TCRdb cleaned the public reads at Q25 with fastp, built clones with MiXCR and kept in-frame beta chains. When rows share a CDR3 protein, they turn into one entry using the most common DNA and genes. The sample table holds over 90,000 distinct CDR3 sequences, of which 47% were seen once. The top ten clonotypes cover roughly 24% of the sample. The sample consisted of blood. These TCRs come from a man aged 40-50 years with Graves' hyperthyroidism.

This clonotype was recorded many times. This chain joins TRBV11-3 and TRBJ2-2; 7 bases agree with TRBD2. The CDR3 runs 14 residues. V shed 1 base, J shed 4 bases, and the junction held 0 bases outside the gene matches. Germline CDR1 is SGHNT and CDR2 is YENEEA. CDR3 DNA: TGTGCCAGCAGCTTAGGCGGGAGCACCGGGGAGCTGTTTTTT. Translated, it gives CASSLGGSTGELFF. The full variable domain, rest sourced from reference TRBV11-3 and TRBJ2-2, is EAGVVQSPRYKIIEKKQPVAFWCNPISGHNTLYWYLQNLGQGPELLIRYENEEAVDDSQLPKDRFSAERLKGVDSTLKIQPAELGDSAVYLCASSLGGSTGELFFGEGSRLTVL.

The rearrangement uses TRBV10-3 and TRBJ2-1, with 9 bases identical to TRBD2. V lost 4 bases to trimming and J lost 10 bases; unmatched junction nucleotides: 14. Germline V gene lookup returns CDR1 ENHRY and CDR2 SYGVKD. The CDR3 extends over 16 amino acids. CDR3 sequence reads: CAISARGPGAGGEQFF. The CDR3 DNA sequence: TGTGCCATCAGTGCTAGGGGCCCCGGAGCGGGAGGAGAGCAGTTCTTC.

This clonotype was picked up many times. This sequence joins TRBV2 and TRBJ1-3; D is uncertain. CDR1 is SNHLY and CDR2 is FYNNEI in the germline V gene. The CDR3 is 16 amino acids. The V end was cut by 5 bases, the J end by 1 base, with 15 bases between. The CDR3 sequence is CASSRGKSSSGNTIYF. The CDR3 DNA reads as TGTGCCAGCAGTAGAGGGAAATCTTCTTCTGGAAACACCATATATTTT.

In its sample, this clonotype was seen many times. The chain is built from TRBV9 and TRBJ2-5, with 8 bases lining up with TRBD2. This CDR3 has 16 residues. J gave up 5 bases and V 1 base, and 10 bases lay outside the gene matches. Germline CDR1 SGDLS, CDR2 YYNGEE. The CDR3 DNA reads as TGTGCCAGCAGCGTATCCGGGGGGGGGGCCCTGGAGACCCAGTACTTC. Amino acid sequence: CASSVSGGGALETQYF.

There are many counts of this clonotype. The chain is built from TRBV12-3 or TRBV12-4 and TRBJ1-3; no reliable D call. V was shortened by 5 bases and J by 1 base, with 12 bases between the two germline ends. This CDR3 comprises 15 residues. The CDR3 nucleotides read TGTGCCAGCAGTGACAACAGAGTTTCTGGAAACACCATATATTTT. This encodes CASSDNRVSGNTIYF.

In regard to this clonotype: This clone may be a read error of a much larger clone one base away. The rearrangement uses TRBV28 and TRBJ2-7; TRBD2 aligns across 7 bases. Looked up from germline, CDR1 is MDHEN and CDR2 is SYDVKM. The CDR3 is made up of 14 amino acids. Here the CDR3 DNA reads TGTGCCGGCAGTCTGCCGGGACTATACTACGAGCAGTACTTC. This gives the protein CAGSLPGLYYEQYF.

The chain recombines TRBV7-3 with TRBJ1-2; 12 bases map to TRBD1. CDR1 and CDR2 from the germline V gene are SGHTA and FQGTGA. V lost 5 bases, J lost 3 bases, and 4 bases stayed unmatched. The CDR3 has 15 amino acids. CDR3 protein: CASSPGQGAYYGYTF. The CDR3 DNA sequence: TGTGCCAGCAGCCCGGGACAGGGGGCCTACTATGGCTACACCTTC.

This clonotype was counted ten times or more. The CDR3 DNA reads as TGTGCCAGCAGCTTAAGTTCCATCTCGAATTCACCCCTCCACTTT. It is translated as CASSLSSISNSPLHF. J is TRBJ1-6 and V is TRBV7-3; D remains unclear. Between the trimmed V and J ends, which lost 1 base and 7 bases, there was a span of 11 bases. CDR3 length equals 15 residues. The germline V gene has CDR1 SGHTA and CDR2 FQGTGA.

This clonotype has a count of ten or more. The genes are TRBV5-1 and TRBJ2-2; D might be TRBD1 (6 bases). Germline V lookup: CDR1 SGHRS, CDR2 YFSETQ. The V and J ends lost 4 bases and 5 bases respectively, with 15 bases between them. CDR3 length: 15 amino acids. CDR3: CASSNDRTGTGELFF. The CDR3 DNA reads TGCGCCAGCAGCAATGACAGGACGGGGACCGGGGAGCTGTTTTTT.

Concerning this clonotype: A much more abundant neighbour one base away suggests this may be a read error. V is TRBV7-9 and J is TRBJ1-2, with unresolved D. V lost 6 bases and J lost 4, with 18 bases in between. The CDR3 has 15 residues. Germline assignment: CDR1 SEHNR and CDR2 FQNEAQ (reference sequence). The CDR3 protein is CASSLNSLTIYGYTF. In DNA form, the CDR3 reads TGTGCCAGCAGTTTAAACAGCCTGACTATCTATGGCTACACCTTC.

To note about this clonotype: A junction boundary mismatches the germline segment, possibly from a read error. V and J are TRBV19 and TRBJ2-7; 9 positions match TRBD1. The CDR3 runs to 16 residues. CDR1 and CDR2 (germline): LNHDA, SQIVND (reference sequence). CDR3 sequence reads: CASSIVSTGGAYEQCF. DNA of the CDR3: TGTGCCAGTAGTATAGTCTCGACAGGGGGGGCCTACGAGCAGTGCTTC.

With respect to this clonotype: At one end the junction does not follow the germline gene, possibly because of a read error. V usage is TRBV6-1 and J usage is TRBJ2-4; D is uncertain. Looked up from germline, CDR1 is MNHNS and CDR2 is SASEGT. This CDR3 is 14 amino acids long. This CDR3 is CVSSHDRVAYIQYF. Written as DNA, the CDR3 is TGTGTCAGCAGCCACGATAGGGTGGCATACATTCAGTACTTC.

The V gene is TRBV9, the J gene TRBJ2-1; 9 nucleotides align to TRBD2. The V gene's germline CDR1 is SGDLS and CDR2 YYNGEE. The junction had 17 bases not matched to a gene; V was cut back by 4 bases and J by 12 bases. The CDR3 runs 16 residues. This CDR3 reads CASSPRLAESRDTQFF. The CDR3, as DNA: TGTGCCAGCAGCCCCCGACTAGCGGAGTCCAGAGATACGCAGTTCTTC.

This clonotype occurred many times. CDR3 region: CASRAPQYF. In DNA form, the CDR3 reads TGTGCCAGTAGGGCCCCCCAGTACTTC. The chain employs TRBV19 and TRBJ2-5; D is unclear. Trimming stripped 6 bases from V and 9 bases from J, with 5 bases between. CDR3 length: 9 amino acids. Per the germline V gene, CDR1 is LNHDA and CDR2 is SQIVND (reference sequence).

This clonotype was counted at least ten times. The chain combines TRBV9 with TRBJ1-6; no clear D gene. Germline CDR1 and CDR2: SGDLS and YYNGEE. This CDR3 comprises 16 residues. The V gene lost 3 bases and the J gene lost 0 bases, with 10 bases spanning the gap. CDR3 amino acids: CASSAEGGSYNSPLHF. The CDR3 DNA follows: TGTGCCAGCAGCGCCGAGGGCGGCTCCTATAATTCACCCCTCCACTTT.

About this clonotype: One junction end disagrees with the germline gene, perhaps due to a read error. This sequence joins TRBV7-7 and TRBJ2-3; the D gene is possibly TRBD2 (8 bases). Germline loops: CDR1 SSHAT, CDR2 FNYEAQ (reference sequence). This CDR3 region has 15 residues. The CDR3: CASSPGGGKTDTQYF. In DNA form, the CDR3 reads TGTGCTAGCAGCCCGGGAGGGGGCAAGACAGATACGCAGTATTTT. The entire variable domain, with the rest obtained from reference TRBV7-7 and TRBJ2-3, is as follows: GAGVSQSPRYKVTKRGQDVTLRCDPISSHATLYWYQQALGQGPEFLTYFNYEAQPDKSGLPSDRFSAERPEGSISTLTIQRTEQRDSAMYRCASSPGGGKTDTQYFGPGTRLTVL.

This clonotype is a singleton in its sample. This chain links TRBV7-3 with TRBJ2-2; perhaps TRBD1 as D (6 bases). Deletions cut 11 bases from V and 7 bases from J, with 11 bases between. This CDR3 is built from 11 residues. From germline, CDR1 is SGHTA and CDR2 FQGTGA. The CDR3 DNA sequence: TGTGCCTGGAACAGGGTCGGGGAGCTGTTTTTT. Residues: CAWNRVGELFF.

In its sample, this clonotype was seen many times. The J gene is TRBJ1-2, the V gene TRBV2, with a tentative D call TRBD1 (5 bases). There are 14 residues in the CDR3. The V gene's germline CDR1 is SNHLY and CDR2 FYNNEI. V was pared by 0 bases and J by 4 bases, with 9 bases between. The CDR3 DNA follows: TGTGCCAGCAGTGAAGCGAGACAGTTCTATGGCTACACCTTC. Amino acid sequence: CASSEARQFYGYTF.